This TCR beta chain is from a study of T cell repertoires in cytomegalovirus infection. As for the study in general: CMV epitopes that were recently identified and HLA-C-restricted were used alongside well-studied HLA-B-restricted ones. Public TCR beta signatures marked donors with CMV infection and the matching HLA. Study-level results: HLA-C-restricted CMV-specific TCR beta clonotypes prevailed in the ex vivo response.

This clonotype was counted ten times or more. The antigen is unknown. TCRdb redid the calling of the reads with MiXCR, one entry per CDR3 protein. Among some 500,000 distinct CDR3 sequences listed, about 33% were seen once. Germline assignment: CDR1 MGHRA and CDR2 YSYEKL. V gave up 3 bases and J gave up 9 bases; unmatched junction bases: 11. There are 16 residues in the CDR3. The sample was cultured PBMCs, taken from culture after CMV antigen stimulation. This clonotype was sampled from a human donor in good health (CMV status not recorded). Some clones in this sample may be carry-over from other donors' samples. The chain is built from TRBV4-1 and TRBJ1-6; the match to TRBD1 covers 7 bases. DNA of the CDR3: TGCGCCAGCAGCCATCCGAACGACAGGGCTGGTTCACCCCTCCACTTT. Encoded protein: CASSHPNDRAGSPLHF.